This T cell receptor (beta chain) comes out of a study of blood T cell repertoires in COVID-19. About the study: Sites in the United States, Italy and Spain provided acute and convalescent COVID-19 samples. PBMCs, B-cell-depleted T cells, or T cells were the source of the cDNA or gDNA that made up the material.

The CDR3 runs to 15 residues. In germline, CDR1 is SGHTA, CDR2 FQGTGA. J lost 7 bases, V lost 5 bases, and 13 bases had no gene match. Per the study methods: Researchers report that nucleated cell counts were estimated from reference gene primer amplification. TCRdb's copy holds only in-frame clones and misses some; the assay was immunoSEQ multiplex PCR. V and J calls and clone size are given by that table; D and trimming were obtained from the DNA. The sample contains about 200,000 clones, 75% to 85% of which appear only once. Patients of the Seattle cohort, enrolled during active infection, were followed longitudinally.

This TCR was sampled from a woman of 80 years or more with COVID-19, enrolled during active disease. Sequenced input: peripheral blood. The chain links TRBV7-3 to TRBJ1-1, with 7 bases lining up with TRBD1. CDR3 nucleotide sequence: TGTGCCAGCAGCGGAGAGACAGGGCCTACCCGTGAAGCTTTCTTT. Its protein is CASSGETGPTREAFF.